Presented here are 24 T cell receptor beta chains from one specimen sequenced in a study of T-cell memory formation after mild COVID-19. TCRdb re-analysed the 5' RACE reads in MiXCR, keeping a single row per CDR3 protein. The data show around 140,000 distinct CDR3 sequences, 15% to 20% seen once. The sample consisted of PBMCs or a T cell subset sorted from them (not recorded which). All receptors come from an adult woman who had mild COVID-19 (a few samples of this study predate the infection). Cell type and time point are not known.

V usage is TRBV5-6 and J usage is TRBJ2-1; the match to TRBD2 covers 13 bases. Losses at the gene ends were 0 bases for V and 6 bases for J; bases not matched to a gene: 3. The CDR3 length is 16 residues. Germline loops: CDR1 SGHDT, CDR2 YYEEEE. The CDR3 sequence is CASSLARLAGGNEQFF. Here the CDR3 DNA reads TGTGCCAGCAGCTTGGCGAGACTAGCGGGAGGCAATGAGCAGTTCTTC.

V and J are TRBV2 and TRBJ2-5; 7 bases are a match to TRBD2. V was pared by 7 bases and J by 4 bases, with 9 bases of the junction left unmatched. This CDR3 has 14 residues. CDR1 and CDR2 from the germline V gene are SNHLY and FYNNEI. CDR3 sequence reads: CASTGLVGGETQYF. The CDR3 DNA reads TGTGCCAGCACAGGACTAGTTGGGGGAGAGACCCAGTACTTC.

This clonotype turned up a few times. This CDR3 reads CASSKSNTEAFF. In DNA form, the CDR3 reads TGTGCCAGCTCCAAGTCCAACACTGAAGCTTTCTTT. The rearrangement uses TRBV12-3 or TRBV12-4 and TRBJ1-1; no firm D call. CDR3 length: 12 amino acids. V dropped 8 bases and J dropped 2 bases, with 9 bases sitting between them.

J is TRBJ2-5 and V is TRBV12-3 or TRBV12-4, with 7 bases that match TRBD2. This CDR3 is built from 15 residues. Trimming at V came to 6 bases and at J to 4 bases, leaving 11 bases not matched to a gene. CDR3 sequence: CASSPPGGEGETQYF. As DNA, the CDR3 is TGTGCCAGCAGCCCTCCGGGGGGAGAGGGAGAGACCCAGTACTTC.

The V and J genes are TRBV12-3 or TRBV12-4 and TRBJ2-1, with 13 bases lining up with TRBD2. V shed 8 bases, J shed 10 bases, and the junction held 11 bases outside the gene matches. CDR3 length equals 15 residues. Here the CDR3 DNA reads TGTGCCAGCTCCCTAGAGGGACTAGCGGGGCCGGAGCAGTTCTTC. It yields the protein CASSLEGLAGPEQFF.

The chain has TRBV9 and TRBJ2-3; D gene uncertain. V dropped 0 bases and J dropped 0 bases, with 11 bases sitting between them. Germline V gives CDR1 SGDLS, CDR2 YYNGEE. The CDR3 extends over 16 amino acids. The CDR3 sequence: CASSVGHSPSTDTQYF. The CDR3 DNA follows: TGTGCCAGCAGCGTAGGACACAGCCCTAGCACAGATACGCAGTATTTT.

The chain is built from TRBV12-3 or TRBV12-4 and TRBJ1-2, with 9 nucleotides matching TRBD1. V trimming: 5 bases; J trimming: 8 bases; junction bases outside the gene matches: 9. CDR3 length: 14 amino acids. This CDR3 is CASSPGTGLKGYTF. CDR3 DNA sequence: TGTGCCAGCAGTCCCGGGACAGGGCTGAAAGGCTACACCTTC.

The table lists this clonotype with a few counts. The chain carries TRBV2 and TRBJ1-2; no firm D call. The CDR3 loop spans 12 amino acids. The V gene's germline CDR1 is SNHLY and CDR2 FYNNEI. Trimming cost V 6 bases and J 4 bases, with 9 bases left between them. CDR3 coding DNA: TGTGCCAGCAGGTTATCCAGCTATGGCTACACCTTC. Protein product: CASRLSSYGYTF.

The chain couples TRBV7-8 to TRBJ1-5; no clear D. V was clipped by 5 bases and J by 9 bases, with 11 bases between them. This CDR3 is 12 amino acids long. Germline V gives CDR1 SGHVS, CDR2 FQNEAQ. This CDR3 reads CASSRDVRPQHF. The DNA of the CDR3 is TGTGCCAGCAGCCGGGATGTGCGGCCCCAGCATTTT.

The chain combines TRBV27 with TRBJ1-4; 7 nucleotides match TRBD1. Unmatched junction bases numbered 8, after V lost 2 bases and J lost 8 bases. Germline-derived CDR1 and CDR2 are MNHEY and SMNVEV (reference sequence). There are 15 residues in the CDR3. CDR3 bases: TGTGCCAGCAGTTTAAAGGCAGGGGGTTGGGAAAAACTGTTTTTT. It translates to CASSLKAGGWEKLFF.

The chain couples TRBV6-5 to TRBJ2-1, with TRBD1 as a possible D gene (6 bases). Germline-derived CDR1 and CDR2 are MNHEY and SVGAGI. Trimming left V 2 bases short and J 0 bases short, with 8 bases between. This CDR3 contains 15 residues. The CDR3 DNA reads as TGTGCCAGCAGTTACAGGGGGAGCTCCTACAATGAGCAGTTCTTC. It encodes CASSYRGSSYNEQFF.

This chain joins TRBV12-3 or TRBV12-4 and TRBJ1-5; 12 nucleotides line up with TRBD1. This CDR3 region has 16 residues. The junction had 8 bases not matched to a gene; V was cut back by 5 bases and J by 6 bases. The CDR3 DNA sequence: TGTGCCAGCAGTCAACACGGGACAGGGGGCGGTCAGCCCCAGCATTTT. It encodes CASSQHGTGGGQPQHF.

The chain joins TRBV4-2 to TRBJ2-2, with D tentatively TRBD2 (5 bases). With 4 bases removed from V and 3 bases from J, the gap between germline ends came to 21 bases. Germline CDR1 LGHNA, CDR2 YNFKEQ. The CDR3 extends over 18 amino acids. CDR3 bases: TGTGCCAGCAGCCTACTCGCCCGGGGTCCCCCCGACACCGGGGAGCTGTTTTTT. It codes for CASSLLARGPPDTGELFF.

This clonotype appeared a few times. V usage is TRBV7-9 and J usage is TRBJ1-2, with 8 positions matching TRBD1. CDR3 size: 14 residues. V trimming: 4 bases; J trimming: 6 bases; junction bases outside the gene matches: 7. The germline gives CDR1 SEHNR, CDR2 FQNEAQ (reference sequence). The CDR3 region is CASSYGTGLDGYTF. CDR3 DNA: TGTGCCAGCAGCTACGGGACAGGCCTTGATGGCTACACCTTC.

This clonotype showed up just a few times. The gene calls are TRBV20-1 and TRBJ2-1, with TRBD2 matching over 8 bases. The germline CDR1 and CDR2 sequences are DFQATT and SNEGSKA (reference sequence). CDR3 length: 18 amino acids. Trimming at V came to 2 bases and at J to 0 bases, leaving 12 bases not matched to a gene. The CDR3 reads CSARLTSLAASSYNEQFF. CDR3 DNA sequence: TGCAGTGCTAGATTAACTTCACTAGCGGCCTCCTCCTACAATGAGCAGTTCTTC.

This clonotype was observed a handful of times. The chain has TRBV29-1 and TRBJ2-7, with 10 bases lining up with TRBD1. V lost 2 bases and J lost 5; bases outside the gene matches: 6. The germline V gene encodes CDR1 SQVTM and CDR2 ANQGSEA. The CDR3 is made up of 14 amino acids. CDR3 sequence reads: CSVEWRGQGHEQYF. In nucleotides, the CDR3 is TGCAGCGTTGAATGGCGGGGACAGGGGCACGAGCAGTACTTC.

This clonotype was seen a few times. V and J are TRBV7-3 and TRBJ2-1; TRBD2 agrees at 13 bases. J gave up 4 bases and V 6 bases, and 3 bases lay outside the gene matches. This CDR3 region has 15 residues. Looked up from germline, CDR1 is SGHTA and CDR2 is FQGTGA. The CDR3 is CASRTSGGTYNEQFF. The CDR3, as DNA: TGTGCCAGCAGGACTAGCGGGGGGACATACAATGAGCAGTTCTTC.

This clonotype was detected only a few times. V usage is TRBV14 and J usage is TRBJ2-2; 7 bases align to TRBD2. The CDR3 extends over 15 amino acids. V was pared by 4 bases and J by 0 bases, with 2 bases of the junction left unmatched. From germline, CDR1 is SGHDN and CDR2 FVKESK. The CDR3 coding sequence is TGTGCCAGCAGCCCGGGGGGAACGAACACCGGGGAGCTGTTTTTT. Translating it yields CASSPGGTNTGELFF. The full variable domain, with the rest looked up from reference TRBV14 and TRBJ2-2, is EAGVTQFPSHSVIEKGQTVTLRCDPISGHDNLYWYRRVMGKEIKFLLHFVKESKQDESGMPNNRFLAERTGGTYSTLKVQPAELEDSGVYFCASSPGGTNTGELFFGEGSRLTVL.

This clonotype was seen just once. V usage is TRBV6-5 and J usage is TRBJ1-1, with 9 bases identical to TRBD1. CDR1 is MNHEY and CDR2 is SVGAGI in the germline V gene. This CDR3 is built from 14 residues. Unmatched junction bases numbered 3, after V lost 7 bases and J lost 0 bases. The CDR3 DNA sequence: TGTGCCAGCATTGGACAGGGGATGAACACTGAAGCTTTCTTT. Its protein is CASIGQGMNTEAFF.

The rearrangement links TRBV11-3 to TRBJ2-2; D might be TRBD2 (5 bases). V was cut by 4 bases and J by 7 bases, with 10 bases left in between. The CDR3 runs 13 residues. Germline CDR1 SGHNT, CDR2 YENEEA. Written as DNA, the CDR3 is TGTGCCAGCAGCTCAATACGGGACGGGGAGCTGTTTTTT. Translated: CASSSIRDGELFF.

In its sample, this clonotype was seen many times. This rearrangement joins TRBV20-1 to TRBJ1-2; D remains ambiguous. Germline-derived CDR1 and CDR2 are DFQATT and SNEGSKA (reference sequence). This CDR3 is built from 13 residues. Deletions cut 6 bases from V and 2 bases from J, with 13 bases between. This CDR3 is CSARNKDNYGYTF. In DNA, the CDR3 is TGCAGTGCCCGTAACAAAGACAACTATGGCTACACCTTC.

This clonotype has only a few counts. This rearrangement joins TRBV6-6 to TRBJ1-3; the match to TRBD1 covers 7 bases. With V trimmed by 5 bases and J by 0 bases, 7 bases remained unmatched. The CDR3 is 16 residues long. From germline, CDR1 is MNHNY and CDR2 SVGAGI (reference sequence). The CDR3: CASSKGGGDSGNTIYF. The CDR3 nucleotides are TGTGCCAGCAGTAAAGGGGGCGGGGACTCTGGAAACACCATATATTTT.

The sample holds a few counts of this clonotype. DNA for the CDR3: TGTGCCACCAGTGATTTGAACGGGAACATTCAGTACTTC. Protein sequence: CATSDLNGNIQYF. The rearrangement links TRBV24-1 to TRBJ2-4; D remains unclear. Germline V CDR1 and CDR2: KGHDR, SFDVKD. CDR3 size: 13 residues. Trimming took off 0 bases at V and 7 bases at J, with 6 bases between the two ends.

This clonotype has just a few counts. The CDR3 nucleotides are TGCGCCAGCAGCTCCCGCTCGAGCGGGGGTAACTCCTACAATGAGCAGTTCTTC. Encoded protein: CASSSRSSGGNSYNEQFF. The rearrangement joins TRBV5-1 to TRBJ2-1, with 8 bases identical to TRBD2. Per germline, CDR1 SGHRS and CDR2 YFSETQ. This CDR3 region has 18 residues. With 3 bases clipped from V and 0 bases from J, the junction kept 11 bases outside the gene matches.